This entry lists 7 T cell receptor beta chains sequenced from one sample in a study of long-term antiretroviral therapy in people with HIV. At the survey level, the v3.0 immunoSEQ assay was run. This table comes from immunoSEQ multiplex PCR, and its TCRdb copy is limited to in-frame clones, with some not included. The repertoire includes some 30,000 clones, 85% of them detected once, and 3.5% to 5.5% sits in the top ten. The source material was unsorted PBMCs, sampled 3.3 years after starting antiretroviral therapy. The source of these receptors is a man aged 18 to 30 with HIV.

J is TRBJ2-7 and V is TRBV27; 7 nucleotides match TRBD1. Per germline, CDR1 MNHEY and CDR2 SMNVEV (reference sequence). The CDR3 runs 14 residues. J lost 0 bases, V lost 7 bases, and 6 bases had no gene match. For the CDR3, the DNA is TGTGCCAGCAAAGGGGGCGTAGGCTCCTACGAGCAGTACTTC. It yields the protein CASKGGVGSYEQYF.

The V gene is TRBV6-5, the J gene TRBJ1-2, with 8 nucleotides matching TRBD1. Trimming took 7 bases from V and 2 from J; bases not matched to a gene: 6. This CDR3 comprises 14 residues. Looked up from germline, CDR1 is MNHEY and CDR2 is SVGAGI. CDR3 sequence: CASTRGTGNYGYTF. The CDR3 region has the DNA TGTGCCAGCACAAGAGGGACAGGAAACTATGGCTACACCTTC.

For the CDR3, the DNA is TGTGCCATCAGTGAGAAGTGGCGGGAGTCCTACAATGAGCAGTTCTTC. Amino acids: CAISEKWRESYNEQFF. The rearrangement links TRBV10-3 to TRBJ2-1; 7 bases map to TRBD2. This CDR3 is 16 amino acids long. The V segment lost 2 bases and the J segment 1 base; nucleotides outside the gene matches: 5. CDR1 and CDR2 (germline): ENHRY, SYGVKD.

J is TRBJ2-7 and V is TRBV5-1; TRBD2 agrees at 7 bases. CDR1 is SGHRS, CDR2 YFSETQ, per germline. This CDR3 region has 14 residues. V lost 4 bases to trimming and J lost 2 bases; unmatched junction nucleotides: 6. The CDR3 loop is CASSHAGTTYEQYF. CDR3 bases: TGCGCCAGCAGCCATGCCGGGACTACCTACGAGCAGTACTTC.

V gene TRBV9 combines with J gene TRBJ2-1; D tentatively reads TRBD1 or TRBD2 (7 bases each). Between the trimmed V and J ends, which lost 4 bases and 0 bases, there was a span of 14 bases. CDR3 size: 16 residues. CDR1 and CDR2 (germline): SGDLS, YYNGEE. Written as DNA, the CDR3 is TGTGCCAGCAGCCCAGGGGGGGGGAGCTCCTACAATGAGCAGTTCTTC. It yields the protein CASSPGGGSSYNEQFF.

This sequence joins TRBV9 and TRBJ2-1, with D possibly being TRBD2 (5 bases). Trimming took 4 bases from V and 8 from J, leaving 19 bases between them. This CDR3 comprises 15 residues. Per germline, CDR1 SGDLS and CDR2 YYNGEE. The CDR3 region has the DNA TGTGCCAGCAGCCCCGCCCGCCCTAGCTTGGATGAGCAGTTCTTC. It specifies CASSPARPSLDEQFF. The full variable domain, in which reference TRBV9 and TRBJ2-1 provide the parts outside the CDR3, is DSGVTQTPKHLITATGQRVTLRCSPRSGDLSVYWYQQSLDQGLQFLIQYYNGEERAKGNILERFSAQQFPDLHSELNLSSLELGDSALYFCASSPARPSLDEQFFGPGTRLTVL.

This clone appeared a few times. The CDR3 sequence is CASSQDQAAPQHF. The DNA for the CDR3 is TGCGCCAGCAGCCAAGATCAGGCGGCGCCCCAGCATTTT. V gene TRBV4-3 combines with J gene TRBJ1-5; unclear D gene. CDR3 length: 13 amino acids. Germline V gene lookup returns CDR1 LGHNA and CDR2 YSLEER. Trimming cost V 0 bases and J 9 bases, with 9 bases left between them.